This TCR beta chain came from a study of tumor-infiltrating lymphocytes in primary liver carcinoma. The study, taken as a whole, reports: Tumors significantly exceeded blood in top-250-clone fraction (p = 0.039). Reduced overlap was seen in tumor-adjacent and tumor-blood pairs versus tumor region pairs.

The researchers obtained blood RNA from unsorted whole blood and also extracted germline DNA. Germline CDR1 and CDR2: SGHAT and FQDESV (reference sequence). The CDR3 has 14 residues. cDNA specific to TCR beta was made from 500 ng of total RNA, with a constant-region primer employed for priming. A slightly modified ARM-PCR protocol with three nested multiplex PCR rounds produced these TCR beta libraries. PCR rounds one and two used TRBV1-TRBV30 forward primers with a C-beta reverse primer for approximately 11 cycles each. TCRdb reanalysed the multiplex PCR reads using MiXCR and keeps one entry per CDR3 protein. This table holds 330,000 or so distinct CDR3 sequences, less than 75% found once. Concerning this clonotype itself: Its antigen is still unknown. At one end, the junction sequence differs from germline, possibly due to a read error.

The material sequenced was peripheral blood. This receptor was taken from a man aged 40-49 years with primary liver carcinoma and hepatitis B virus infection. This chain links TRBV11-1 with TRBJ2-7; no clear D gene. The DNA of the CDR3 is TGTGCCAGCAGCCGGTACGGAGATAACTACGAGCAGTATTTC. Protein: CASSRYGDNYEQYF.